This T cell receptor (beta chain) emerged from a study of OX40 agonist ivuxolimab in advanced cancers. Study details: Every 2 weeks, patients got intravenous ivuxolimab at one of six dose levels (0.01-10 mg/kg).

TCRdb keeps only in-frame clones here, not all; method: immunoSEQ multiplex PCR. Found here are fewer than 85,000 clones, roughly 90% of them singletons; the top ten hold 0.7% to 1%. V was clipped by 6 bases and J by 1 base; unmatched bases: 7. The germline gives CDR1 MDHEN, CDR2 SYDVKM. The length of the CDR3 is 16 residues. Material: CD4+ or CD8+ T cells sorted from blood, obtained in a trial of the OX40 agonist ivuxolimab. The rearrangement joins TRBV28 to TRBJ1-4, with 8 bases aligning to TRBD1. This receptor was identified in an adult with an advanced solid tumor such as melanoma, head and neck, liver or kidney cancer. The CDR3 protein is CASSSGQGVTNEKLFF. The CDR3 DNA sequence: TGTGCCAGCAGCTCTGGACAGGGTGTAACTAATGAAAAACTGTTTTTT.